These 14 T cell receptor beta chains were all obtained from the same sample, sequenced in a study of cytomegalovirus exposure and HLA in healthy donors. The primer mix had 60 Vbeta and 13 Jbeta primers. The protocol was immunoSEQ multiplex PCR, while the TCRdb copy is restricted to in-frame clones and leaves out a portion. The table shows 140,000 to 150,000 clones, with roughly 78% occurring only once. The sequencing input was PBMCs. The receptors here all came from a man aged 40-55 years in good health and CMV-seropositive.

The genes are TRBV11-3 and TRBJ1-1, with no clear D. This CDR3 comprises 13 residues. Germline CDR1 SGHNT, CDR2 YENEEA. V lost 1 base and J lost 1, with 4 bases in between. CDR3 sequence: CASSLGQNTEAFF. For the CDR3, the DNA is TGTGCCAGCAGCTTAGGACAGAACACTGAAGCTTTCTTT. Variable domain in full (rest from reference TRBV11-3 and TRBJ1-1): EAGVVQSPRYKIIEKKQPVAFWCNPISGHNTLYWYLQNLGQGPELLIRYENEEAVDDSQLPKDRFSAERLKGVDSTLKIQPAELGDSAVYLCASSLGQNTEAFFGQGTRLTVV.

The chain carries TRBV6-6 and TRBJ2-7, with 8 nucleotides matching TRBD2. The CDR3 is 16 residues long. V shed 6 bases, J shed 1 base, and the junction held 11 bases outside the gene matches. Germline V lookup: CDR1 MNHNY, CDR2 SVGAGI (reference sequence). In nucleotides, the CDR3 is TGTGCCAGCAGAAAAACCGGGACTAGAAATTCCTACGAGCAGTACTTC. As protein: CASRKTGTRNSYEQYF.

The chain is built from TRBV7-9 and TRBJ2-5; 14 bases match TRBD2. Germline V gives CDR1 SEHNR, CDR2 FQNEAQ (reference sequence). CDR3 length: 16 residues. V was clipped by 4 bases and J by 5 bases; unmatched bases: 6. The CDR3: CASSSRLAGGTETQYF. The CDR3 nucleotides are TGTGCCAGCAGCTCGAGACTAGCGGGAGGGACGGAGACCCAGTACTTC.

In the case of this clone: The DNA is omitted, as the CDR3 cannot be located on it reliably, and the CDR3 follows TCRdb's listing. The chain links TRBV27 to TRBJ2-7; TRBD2 is taken as the D call from the table, unchecked against the DNA. With termini counted, the CDR3 has 14 amino acids. CDR1 is MNHEY and CDR2 is SMNVEV in the germline V gene (reference sequence). CDR3 region: CASSSSGYTYEQYF.

A note on this clone: An end of the junction differs from the germline gene, which may be a read error. The rearrangement uses TRBV27 and TRBJ1-2; no firm D call. Germline V gene sequence: CDR1 MNHEY, CDR2 SMNVEV (reference sequence). The length of the CDR3 is 18 residues. The CDR3 nucleotides read TGCCCCTTTCGACATTCCGCCTCCCGTATGGATACTAACTATGGCTACACCTTC. Amino acid sequence: CPFRHSASRMDTNYGYTF.

The genes are TRBV7-3 and TRBJ2-7; 9 bases are shared with TRBD1. This CDR3 region has 16 residues. The V gene's germline CDR1 is SGHTA and CDR2 FQGTGA. V lost 2 bases, J lost 6 bases, and 11 bases stayed unmatched. The CDR3 protein is CASSLGGGQGLREQYF. For the CDR3, the DNA is TGTGCCAGCAGCTTAGGCGGGGGACAGGGTCTGCGCGAGCAGTACTTC.

V usage is TRBV7-6 and J usage is TRBJ1-1; D gene unclear. The CDR3 has 14 amino acids. The germline V gene has CDR1 SGHVS and CDR2 FNYEAQ. V lost 6 bases to trimming and J lost 4 bases, with 15 bases between them. Here the CDR3 reads CASSPRGGVTEAFF. For the CDR3, the DNA is TGTGCCAGCAGTCCGCGGGGTGGGGTCACTGAAGCTTTCTTT.

The chain carries TRBV28 and TRBJ1-2, with TRBD1 as a possible D gene (5 bases). Germline loops: CDR1 MDHEN, CDR2 SYDVKM. V lost 5 bases, J lost 5 bases, and 21 bases lay in between. The CDR3 consists of 16 residues. CDR3 region: CASSPPEGRGRYGYTF. CDR3 in DNA: TGTGCCAGCAGTCCCCCCGAGGGGAGGGGCCGATATGGCTACACCTTC.

The rearrangement links TRBV2 to TRBJ2-1, with 7 nucleotides matching TRBD2. The CDR3 length is 16 residues. Germline V gene data show CDR1 as SNHLY and CDR2 as FYNNEI. The J segment lost 8 bases and the V segment lost 6 bases, leaving 16 bases of the junction unmatched. CDR3 sequence: CASRTGGSPYFDEQFF. The CDR3 nucleotides are TGTGCCAGCAGAACGGGCGGGAGCCCTTATTTCGATGAGCAGTTCTTC.

V is TRBV6-5 and J is TRBJ1-1; 7 bases line up with TRBD1. The ends lost 5 bases at V and 0 bases at J; junction bases unmatched: 0. The germline CDR1 and CDR2 sequences are MNHEY and SVGAGI. The CDR3 is made up of 13 amino acids. CDR3 bases: TGTGCCAGCAGTGGACAGGTGAACACTGAAGCTTTCTTT. Protein: CASSGQVNTEAFF.

Comments on this clone: Compared with germline, one end of the junction differs, possibly owing to a read error. This rearrangement joins TRBV7-9 to TRBJ1-2; 8 bases fit TRBD1. The CDR3 totals 15 residues. CDR1 and CDR2 from the germline V gene are SEHNR and FQNEAQ (reference sequence). CDR3 coding DNA: TGTTCCAGCAACCCGGAGGACAGGGCAATCTATGGCTACACCTTC. It is translated as CSSNPEDRAIYGYTF.

The V call is TRBV27, the J call TRBJ1-1; unclear D gene. This CDR3 is built from 14 residues. The V gene lost 5 bases and the J gene lost 1 base, with 11 bases spanning the gap. Germline V lookup: CDR1 MNHEY, CDR2 SMNVEV (reference sequence). CDR3 DNA: TGTGCCAGCAGTCCCGGTTTGAGGAACACTGAAGCTTTCTTT. This encodes CASSPGLRNTEAFF.

The CDR3 sequence: CAWNLGTGILNTEAFF. CDR3 nucleotides: TGTGCCTGGAATCTTGGGACAGGCATTCTAAACACTGAAGCTTTCTTT. This chain connects TRBV30 to TRBJ1-1; 8 bases are a match to TRBD1. The CDR3 runs to 16 residues. V gave up 4 bases and J gave up 2 bases; unmatched junction bases: 12. From germline, CDR1 is GTSNPN and CDR2 SVGIG (reference sequence).

The J gene is TRBJ2-3, the V gene TRBV27; D may be TRBD2 (5 bases). V was clipped by 5 bases and J by 2 bases, with 11 bases between them. Germline loops: CDR1 MNHEY, CDR2 SMNVEV (reference sequence). This CDR3 comprises 14 residues. This CDR3 is CASSPRTATDTQYF. As DNA, the CDR3 is TGTGCCAGCAGTCCCCGGACTGCCACAGATACGCAGTATTTT.